The rows below give T cell receptor beta chains drawn from one sample of a study of identical twins. Using its own MiXCR run on the 5' RACE reads, TCRdb lists one record per CDR3 protein. The table shows 420,000 or so distinct CDR3 sequences, with roughly 18% occurring only once. Sequenced: naive T cells sorted from blood. The source is a man aged 50 or older in good health. Both conserved end residues are part of each CDR3.

cdr3_length: 16; j_call: TRBJ2-1; v_call: TRBV7-9; cdr3_aa: CASSEGLAGVYNEQFF
cdr3_length: 17; j_call: TRBJ2-1; v_call: TRBV13; cdr3_aa: CASSLTTFFGTGPEQFF
cdr3_length: 15; j_call: TRBJ2-3; v_call: TRBV6-1; cdr3_aa: CASSLGGVGTDTQYF
cdr3_length: 15; j_call: TRBJ1-1; v_call: TRBV27; cdr3_aa: CASSFIGHVNTEAFF
cdr3_length: 16; j_call: TRBJ2-5; v_call: TRBV20-1; cdr3_aa: CSASPQVIAARGTQYF
cdr3_length: 12; j_call: TRBJ2-5; v_call: TRBV7-2; cdr3_aa: CASSSGPRPQYF
cdr3_length: 17; j_call: TRBJ2-1; v_call: TRBV10-3; cdr3_aa: CAISDHGLAGSYNEQFF
cdr3_length: 17; j_call: TRBJ1-1; v_call: TRBV4-3; cdr3_aa: CASSRSLPGRLNTEAFF
cdr3_length: 15; j_call: TRBJ1-2; v_call: TRBV19; cdr3_aa: CASSADFSANYGYTF
cdr3_length: 14; j_call: TRBJ1-1; v_call: TRBV12-3/TRBV12-4; cdr3_aa: CASSPGTKNTEAFF
cdr3_length: 15; j_call: TRBJ1-3; v_call: TRBV12-3/TRBV12-4; cdr3_aa: CASSLYTGAGNTIYF
cdr3_length: 15; j_call: TRBJ2-1; v_call: TRBV7-6; cdr3_aa: CASSLVRVSYNEQFF
cdr3_length: 14; j_call: TRBJ2-2; v_call: TRBV12-3/TRBV12-4; cdr3_aa: CASSTQRGAGELFF
cdr3_length: 16; j_call: TRBJ2-3; v_call: TRBV15; cdr3_aa: CATSSGLAGEGDTQYF
cdr3_length: 14; j_call: TRBJ1-1; v_call: TRBV19; cdr3_aa: CASSPGRTKTEAFF
cdr3_length: 15; j_call: TRBJ1-1; v_call: TRBV20-1; cdr3_aa: CSARISGAGTTEAFF
cdr3_length: 12; j_call: TRBJ2-1; v_call: TRBV7-3; cdr3_aa: CASRNPGNEQFF
cdr3_length: 14; j_call: TRBJ2-5; v_call: TRBV4-3; cdr3_aa: CASSQGGGGKTQYF
cdr3_length: 13; j_call: TRBJ1-4; v_call: TRBV18; cdr3_aa: CASSPGQGGKLFF
cdr3_length: 13; j_call: TRBJ1-4; v_call: TRBV29-1; cdr3_aa: CSVGGRGFEKLFF
cdr3_length: 15; j_call: TRBJ2-7; v_call: TRBV6-5; cdr3_aa: CASSLRPLIRYEQYF
cdr3_length: 19; j_call: TRBJ2-3; v_call: TRBV29-1; cdr3_aa: CSVEESLSRTGMSGATQYF